Following are 21 T cell receptor beta chains from one sample sequenced in a study of blood T cells in healthy people across ages. The authors ran a second PCR of roughly 6 to 12 cycles using a sample-barcoded 5' primer and a J-beta primer mix. Each CDR3 protein is one row after TCRdb ran MiXCR on the 5' RACE reads. The sample has 730,000 or so distinct CDR3 sequences, 40% to 45% seen once. The sample comprised blood. These receptors were obtained from an elderly man in good health.

Only a few counts were recorded for this clonotype. The chain carries TRBV15 and TRBJ1-1; maybe TRBD1 (6 bases). The CDR3 loop spans 15 amino acids. The V and J ends lost 1 base and 1 base respectively, with 10 bases between them. Germline-derived CDR1 and CDR2 are LNHNV and YYDKDF (reference sequence). The CDR3 nucleotides read TGTGCCACCAGCAGAGGTACGACAGGGAACACTGAAGCTTTCTTT. It encodes CATSRGTTGNTEAFF.

Points on this clonotype: This could be a read error, since a much larger clone is one nucleotide away. V gene TRBV3-1 combines with J gene TRBJ2-5; 9 nucleotides line up with TRBD2. The germline CDR1 and CDR2 sequences are LGHDT and YNNKEL (reference sequence). V dropped 6 bases and J dropped 7; count of bases not matched to a gene: 12. The CDR3 loop spans 15 amino acids. DNA of the CDR3: TGTGCCAGCAGGCCGTTTAGCGGGGGCTCGGGGACCCAGTACTTC. Translating it yields CASRPFSGGSGTQYF.

Concerning this clonotype itself: Being one base from a much bigger clone, this may be a read error. The genes are TRBV20-1 and TRBJ2-3; 9 bases agree with TRBD2. The CDR3 has 16 residues. Germline V gene data show CDR1 as DFQATT and CDR2 as SNEGSKA (reference sequence). The CDR3 sequence: CSTRRERLAGKDTQYF. The CDR3 DNA follows: TGCAGTACTAGACGAGAACGGCTAGCGGGGAAAGATACGCAGTATTTT.

This clonotype was recorded a few times. CDR3 coding DNA: TGCAGTGCTAGAGACCTCGAGTATAAACTGTTTTTT. It codes for CSARDLEYKLFF. This sequence joins TRBV20-1 and TRBJ1-4; D not certain. This CDR3 is built from 12 residues. CDR1 is DFQATT, CDR2 SNEGSKA, per germline (reference sequence). Trimming stripped 0 bases from V and 11 bases from J, with 10 bases between.

The rearrangement links TRBV6-5 to TRBJ1-2, with 7 positions matching TRBD1. Trimming at V came to 2 bases and at J to 0 bases, leaving 0 bases not matched to a gene. There are 14 residues in the CDR3. Germline V lookup: CDR1 MNHEY, CDR2 SVGAGI. In nucleotides, the CDR3 is TGTGCCAGCAGTTACGGACAGGCTAACTATGGCTACACCTTC. Protein: CASSYGQANYGYTF.

The chain recombines TRBV20-1 with TRBJ2-1; the match to TRBD2 covers 7 bases. The ends lost 6 bases at V and 6 bases at J; junction bases unmatched: 17. In germline, CDR1 is DFQATT, CDR2 SNEGSKA (reference sequence). This CDR3 region has 16 residues. As DNA, the CDR3 is TGCAGTGCCCTAAATAGGGCCGGGAGGTTCCCCAATGAGCAGTTCTTC. It yields the protein CSALNRAGRFPNEQFF.

In its sample, this clonotype was seen a few times. The V call is TRBV5-6, the J call TRBJ2-5; 9 bases map to TRBD2. Germline V CDR1 and CDR2: SGHDT, YYEEEE. V shed 1 base, J shed 2 bases, and the junction held 3 bases outside the gene matches. This CDR3 is 15 amino acids long. In nucleotides, the CDR3 is TGTGCCAGCAGCTTGTTCCTAGCGGGGCAAGAGACCCAGTACTTC. It encodes CASSLFLAGQETQYF.

The chain is built from TRBV7-9 and TRBJ2-3; D remains unclear. Trimming shortened V by 4 bases and J by 3 bases, and 11 bases separated the two germline ends. CDR1 and CDR2 from the germline V gene are SEHNR and FQNEAQ (reference sequence). The CDR3 contains 14 residues. CDR3 residues: CASSSIGETDTQYF. The CDR3 DNA is TGTGCCAGCAGCTCCATTGGTGAGACAGATACGCAGTATTTT.

The V gene is TRBV11-3, the J gene TRBJ2-1; D may be TRBD1 or TRBD2 (6 bases each). The CDR3 sequence is 15 residues long. CDR1 and CDR2 (germline): SGHNT, YENEEA. The V and J ends lost 5 bases and 7 bases respectively, with 18 bases between them. The CDR3 loop is CASSDKWGAGNEQFF. CDR3 nucleotide sequence: TGTGCCAGCAGCGATAAGTGGGGGGCGGGTAATGAGCAGTTCTTC. Using reference TRBV11-3 and TRBJ2-1 for the parts outside the CDR3, the full variable domain is EAGVVQSPRYKIIEKKQPVAFWCNPISGHNTLYWYLQNLGQGPELLIRYENEEAVDDSQLPKDRFSAERLKGVDSTLKIQPAELGDSAVYLCASSDKWGAGNEQFFGPGTRLTVL.

This chain uses TRBV7-9 with TRBJ2-4; D may be TRBD1 (8 bases). With the DNA end fitting TRBJ2-7 better, the J assignment may be wrong. There are 14 residues in the CDR3. Germline V lookup: CDR1 SEHNR, CDR2 FQNEAQ (reference sequence). This CDR3 is CASSPYRGGYEQYF. The CDR3 region has the DNA TGTGCCAGCAGCCCCTACAGGGGGGGGTACGAGCAGTACTTC.

This clonotype was found many times. The gene calls are TRBV7-2 and TRBJ1-2, with unresolved D. Germline CDR1 and CDR2: SGHTA and FQGNSA. The CDR3 is made up of 15 amino acids. V gave up 3 bases and J gave up 2 bases, with 13 bases separating them. DNA of the CDR3: TGTGCCAGCAGCTTGTCTAACCTAGGGAACTATGGCTACACCTTC. The encoded protein is CASSLSNLGNYGYTF.

In its sample, this clonotype was seen a few times. The chain uses TRBV9 and TRBJ2-7; the D gene could be TRBD1 or TRBD2 (5 bases each). CDR1 is SGDLS, CDR2 YYNGEE, per germline. V was pared by 0 bases and J by 3 bases, with 13 bases between. There are 15 residues in the CDR3. The CDR3 region has the DNA TGTGCCAGCAGCGTAGAGAAAGGGACCGACTACGAGCAGTACTTC. Translating it yields CASSVEKGTDYEQYF.

This chain links TRBV24-1 with TRBJ2-5; D is possibly TRBD1 (6 bases). The V end was cut by 5 bases, the J end by 11 bases, with 17 bases between. Germline V gene lookup returns CDR1 KGHDR and CDR2 SFDVKD. The CDR3 totals 13 residues. The CDR3 nucleotides are TGTGCCACCAGTGGGGACAAACACAATGAGCAGTACTTC. It encodes CATSGDKHNEQYF.

In its sample, this clonotype was seen a few times. The gene calls are TRBV6-2 or TRBV6-3 and TRBJ2-3; perhaps TRBD1 as D (6 bases). V was pared by 5 bases and J by 6 bases, with 18 bases between. This CDR3 comprises 15 residues. The germline CDR1 and CDR2 sequences are MNHEY and SVGEGT. The CDR3 coding sequence is TGTGCCAGCAGTGCACGGGAAAAACAGGGCGATACGCAGTATTTT. Amino acids: CASSAREKQGDTQYF.

The V gene is TRBV20-1, the J gene TRBJ2-3; tentatively, D is TRBD2 (7 bases). Germline CDR1 and CDR2: DFQATT and SNEGSKA (reference sequence). V was shortened by 4 bases and J by 7 bases, with 18 bases between the two germline ends. The CDR3 is 14 residues long. The DNA for the CDR3 is TGCAGTGCTAAAGCCGGGGGGCCGAGTAATACGCAGTATTTT. Its translation is CSAKAGGPSNTQYF.

The rearrangement links TRBV7-2 to TRBJ2-1; D unresolved. The CDR3 has 15 amino acids. Germline values: CDR1 SGHTA, CDR2 FQGNSA. The V and J ends lost 1 base and 3 bases respectively, with 10 bases between them. The CDR3 is CASSLGPGNYNEQFF. In nucleotides, the CDR3 is TGTGCCAGCAGCTTAGGTCCCGGCAACTACAATGAGCAGTTCTTC. The whole variable domain, remainder taken from reference TRBV7-2 and TRBJ2-1, is GAGVSQSPSNKVTEKGKDVELRCDPISGHTALYWYRQSLGQGLEFLIYFQGNSAPDKSGLPSDRFSAERTGGSVSTLTIQRTQQEDSAVYLCASSLGPGNYNEQFFGPGTRLTVL.

This clonotype was counted a few times. This chain joins TRBV29-1 and TRBJ2-7; a weak D match, TRBD2 (5 bases). The CDR3 length is 15 residues. The V end lost 5 bases, the J end lost 5 bases, and 22 bases lay between the germline ends. Germline CDR1 and CDR2: SQVTM and ANQGSEA. The CDR3 DNA is TGCAGCGTTCTTTCCAATTTGCGAGGGATCGACGAGCAGTACTTC. Its translation is CSVLSNLRGIDEQYF.

This clonotype occurred a few times. This chain connects TRBV3-1 to TRBJ2-3; 12 positions agree with TRBD2. CDR1 is LGHDT, CDR2 YNNKEL, per germline (reference sequence). With 5 bases clipped from V and 4 bases from J, the junction kept 10 bases outside the gene matches. This CDR3 has 17 residues. The CDR3 is CASSTQLAGGWADTQYF. The CDR3, as DNA: TGTGCCAGCAGCACCCAACTAGCGGGAGGTTGGGCAGATACGCAGTATTTT.

The chain joins TRBV20-1 to TRBJ1-2, with D uncertain. Germline V lookup: CDR1 DFQATT, CDR2 SNEGSKA (reference sequence). The V end was cut by 6 bases, the J end by 6 bases, with 17 bases between. This CDR3 spans 13 amino acids. The CDR3 loop reads CSAPPPGSHGYTF. The CDR3 nucleotides are TGCAGTGCCCCTCCACCGGGCAGCCATGGCTACACCTTC.

CDR3 DNA sequence: TGTGCCAGCAGCTTAGGCGGGAGGGCCTCTGGGGCCAACGTCCTGACTTTC. It codes for CASSLGGRASGANVLTF. V and J are TRBV11-2 and TRBJ2-6; 9 bases map to TRBD2. CDR3 size: 17 residues. V lost 1 base to trimming and J lost 0 bases; unmatched junction nucleotides: 1. Per the germline V gene, CDR1 is SGHAT and CDR2 is FQNNGV.

The genes are TRBV20-1 and TRBJ2-1; 11 bases map to TRBD2. Trimming removed 0 bases from V and 4 bases from J; junction bases left unmatched: 5. This CDR3 is built from 16 residues. Germline values: CDR1 DFQATT, CDR2 SNEGSKA (reference sequence). Here the CDR3 reads CSARDTSGGPYNEQFF. The CDR3 nucleotides are TGCAGTGCTAGAGATACTAGCGGGGGCCCTTACAATGAGCAGTTCTTC.